This T cell receptor (beta chain) was observed in a study of blood T cell repertoires in COVID-19. Turning to the study itself: COVID-19 samples collected from the United States, Italy and Spain covered acute and convalescent phases. PBMCs, B-cell-depleted T cells, or T cells provided the cDNA or gDNA that made up the material.

How the authors handled the data: It was from reference gene primer amplification that nucleated cell counts were estimated. Sequencing used immunoSEQ multiplex PCR; TCRdb keeps in-frame clones, though not all of them. That table furnishes V, J and clone size, whereas the DNA furnished D and trimming. Of 77,000 or so clones listed, roughly 89% are singletons. The V segment lost 4 bases and the J segment 0 bases; nucleotides outside the gene matches: 11. CDR1 is LGHDT and CDR2 is YNNKEL in the germline V gene (reference sequence). The CDR3 is 19 residues long. The TCR originated in a man aged 45-60 years with active COVID-19. The gene calls are TRBV3-1 (or the pseudogene TRBV3-2) and TRBJ2-6; the match to TRBD2 covers 8 bases. Sequencing input: peripheral blood. Here the CDR3 reads CASSLKVAGFHSGANVLTF. CDR3 sequence (DNA): TGTGCCAGCAGCCTAAAGGTAGCGGGGTTCCACTCTGGGGCCAACGTCCTGACTTTC.